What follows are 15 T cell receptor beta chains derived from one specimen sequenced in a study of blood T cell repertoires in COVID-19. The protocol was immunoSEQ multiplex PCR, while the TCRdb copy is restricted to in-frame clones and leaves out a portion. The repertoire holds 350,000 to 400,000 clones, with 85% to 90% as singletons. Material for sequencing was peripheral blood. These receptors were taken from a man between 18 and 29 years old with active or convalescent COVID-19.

The CDR3 DNA is TGTGCCAGCAGTCCGGGACTAGAAACAGATACGCAGTATTTT. This encodes CASSPGLETDTQYF. The V call is TRBV7-3, the J call TRBJ2-3; 8 bases line up with TRBD2. This CDR3 is built from 14 residues. Unmatched junction bases numbered 5, after V lost 6 bases and J lost 3 bases. Germline lookup yields CDR1 SGHTA and CDR2 FQGTGA. Variable domain in full (rest from reference TRBV7-3 and TRBJ2-3): GAGVSQTPSNKVTEKGKYVELRCDPISGHTALYWYRQSLGQGPEFLIYFQGTGAADDSGLPNDRFFAVRPEGSVSTLKIQRTERGDSAVYLCASSPGLETDTQYFGPGTRLTVL.

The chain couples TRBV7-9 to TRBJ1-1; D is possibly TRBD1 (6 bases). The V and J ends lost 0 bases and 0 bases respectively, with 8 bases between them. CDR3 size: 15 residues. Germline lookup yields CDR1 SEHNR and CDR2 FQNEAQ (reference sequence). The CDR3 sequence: CASSLAPGVNTEAFF. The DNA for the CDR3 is TGTGCCAGCAGCTTAGCTCCAGGGGTGAACACTGAAGCTTTCTTT.

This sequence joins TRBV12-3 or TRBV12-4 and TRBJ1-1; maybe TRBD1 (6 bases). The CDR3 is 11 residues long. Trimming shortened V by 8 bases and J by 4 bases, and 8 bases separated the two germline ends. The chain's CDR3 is CASRGGTEAFF. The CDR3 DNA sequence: TGTGCCAGCCGAGGGGGCACTGAAGCTTTCTTT.

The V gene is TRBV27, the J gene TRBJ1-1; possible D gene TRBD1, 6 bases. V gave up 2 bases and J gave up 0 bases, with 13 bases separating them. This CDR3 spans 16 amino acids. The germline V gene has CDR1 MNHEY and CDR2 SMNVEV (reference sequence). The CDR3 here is CASSLRVGHMNTEAFF. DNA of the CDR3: TGTGCCAGCAGTTTAAGGGTGGGACATATGAACACTGAAGCTTTCTTT.

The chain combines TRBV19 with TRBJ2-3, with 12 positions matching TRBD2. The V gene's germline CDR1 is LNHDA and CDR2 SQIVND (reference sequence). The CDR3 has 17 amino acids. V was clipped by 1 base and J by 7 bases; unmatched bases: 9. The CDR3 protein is CASSIALAGGPRYTQYF. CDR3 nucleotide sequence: TGTGCCAGTAGTATAGCTCTAGCGGGAGGGCCACGATATACGCAGTATTTT.

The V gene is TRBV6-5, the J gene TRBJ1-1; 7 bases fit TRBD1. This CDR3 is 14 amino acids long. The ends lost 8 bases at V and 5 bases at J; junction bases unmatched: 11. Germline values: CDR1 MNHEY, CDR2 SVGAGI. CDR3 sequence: CASRFPGGRTEAFF. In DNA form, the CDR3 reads TGTGCCAGCCGATTCCCAGGGGGTAGGACTGAAGCTTTCTTT.

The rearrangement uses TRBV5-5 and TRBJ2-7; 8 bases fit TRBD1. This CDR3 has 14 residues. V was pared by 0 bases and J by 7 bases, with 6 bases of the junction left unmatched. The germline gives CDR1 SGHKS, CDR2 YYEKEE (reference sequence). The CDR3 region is CASSLVLTGVEQYF. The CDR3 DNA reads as TGTGCCAGCAGCTTGGTTTTGACAGGGGTTGAGCAGTACTTC.

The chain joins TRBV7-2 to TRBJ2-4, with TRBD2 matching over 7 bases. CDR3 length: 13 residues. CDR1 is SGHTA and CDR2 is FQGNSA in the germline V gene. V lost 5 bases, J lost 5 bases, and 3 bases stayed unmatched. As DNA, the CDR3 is TGTGCCAGCAGCAGAGCGGGGCAAAACATTCAGTACTTC. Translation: CASSRAGQNIQYF.

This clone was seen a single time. CDR3 DNA: TGTGCCAGTAGTGACGGGACAGGGTCAAAACTGTTTTTT. It translates to CASSDGTGSKLFF. The V call is TRBV19, the J call TRBJ1-4; 9 bases match TRBD1. J was trimmed by 10 bases and V by 5 bases; bases with no gene match: 5. Germline V gives CDR1 LNHDA, CDR2 SQIVND (reference sequence). The CDR3 length is 13 residues.

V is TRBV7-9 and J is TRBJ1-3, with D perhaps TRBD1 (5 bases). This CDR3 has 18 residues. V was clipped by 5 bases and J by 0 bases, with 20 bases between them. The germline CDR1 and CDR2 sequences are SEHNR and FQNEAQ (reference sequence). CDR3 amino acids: CASSGEGHLNYSGNTIYF. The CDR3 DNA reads TGTGCCAGCAGCGGAGAAGGACACCTCAATTACTCTGGAAACACCATATATTTT.

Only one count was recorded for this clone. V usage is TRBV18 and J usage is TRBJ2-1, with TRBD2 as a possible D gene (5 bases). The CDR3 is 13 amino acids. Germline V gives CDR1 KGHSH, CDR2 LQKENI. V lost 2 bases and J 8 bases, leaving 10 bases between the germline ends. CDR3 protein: CASSPNSEDEQFF. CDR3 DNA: TGTGCCAGCTCACCAAACTCGGAGGATGAGCAGTTCTTC.

The CDR3 reads CASSLVGYEQYF. The CDR3 DNA reads TGTGCCAGCAGCTTGGTCGGCTACGAGCAGTACTTC. V is TRBV5-6 and J is TRBJ2-7; no definite D call. The CDR3 is made up of 12 amino acids. In germline, CDR1 is SGHDT, CDR2 YYEEEE. V shed 0 bases and J shed 3 bases, with 4 bases lying between them.

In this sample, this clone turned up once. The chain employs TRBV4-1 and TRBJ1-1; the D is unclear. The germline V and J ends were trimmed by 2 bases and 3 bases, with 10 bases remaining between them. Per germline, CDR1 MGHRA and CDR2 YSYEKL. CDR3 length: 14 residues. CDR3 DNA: TGCGCCAGCAGCCAACCCGTCAGATACACTGAAGCTTTCTTT. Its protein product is CASSQPVRYTEAFF.

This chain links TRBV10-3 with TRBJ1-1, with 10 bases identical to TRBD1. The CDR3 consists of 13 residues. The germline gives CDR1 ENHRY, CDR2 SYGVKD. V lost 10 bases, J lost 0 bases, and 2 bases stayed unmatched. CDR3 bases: TGTGCCACTGGGACAGGGGTGAACACTGAAGCTTTCTTT. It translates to CATGTGVNTEAFF.

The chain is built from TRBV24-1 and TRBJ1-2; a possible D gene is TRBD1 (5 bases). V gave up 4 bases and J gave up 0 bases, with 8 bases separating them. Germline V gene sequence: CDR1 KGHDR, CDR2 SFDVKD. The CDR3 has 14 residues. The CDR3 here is CATSEPTANYGYTF. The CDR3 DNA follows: TGTGCCACCAGTGAACCGACAGCTAACTATGGCTACACCTTC.